The clone carrying this T cell receptor (beta chain) was seen a handful of times. Its matching antigen is unknown. The CDR3 is 15 residues long. Germline V gives CDR1 MNHNS, CDR2 SASEGT. The V gene lost 4 bases and the J gene lost 0 bases, with 13 bases spanning the gap. The entry originates in a study of CD8 T cells in ankylosing spondylitis. TCRdb redid the calling of the 5' RACE reads with MiXCR, one entry per CDR3 protein. The table records about 340,000 distinct CDR3 sequences, 20% to 25% of them present only once. Study-wide points: Reportedly, disease-linked clones are significantly enriched in ankylosing spondylitis patients' matched synovial fluid.

Sequenced: blood, either unsorted or a sorted T cell fraction (not recorded which). The receptor's source is a male donor with ankylosing spondylitis or in good health (not recorded which). The chain joins TRBV6-1 to TRBJ2-7; D may be TRBD1 or TRBD2 (5 bases each). Written as DNA, the CDR3 is TGTGCCAGCAGTGCCTCGGGGCCCAGCTCCTACGAGCAGTACTTC. Translating it yields CASSASGPSSYEQYF.